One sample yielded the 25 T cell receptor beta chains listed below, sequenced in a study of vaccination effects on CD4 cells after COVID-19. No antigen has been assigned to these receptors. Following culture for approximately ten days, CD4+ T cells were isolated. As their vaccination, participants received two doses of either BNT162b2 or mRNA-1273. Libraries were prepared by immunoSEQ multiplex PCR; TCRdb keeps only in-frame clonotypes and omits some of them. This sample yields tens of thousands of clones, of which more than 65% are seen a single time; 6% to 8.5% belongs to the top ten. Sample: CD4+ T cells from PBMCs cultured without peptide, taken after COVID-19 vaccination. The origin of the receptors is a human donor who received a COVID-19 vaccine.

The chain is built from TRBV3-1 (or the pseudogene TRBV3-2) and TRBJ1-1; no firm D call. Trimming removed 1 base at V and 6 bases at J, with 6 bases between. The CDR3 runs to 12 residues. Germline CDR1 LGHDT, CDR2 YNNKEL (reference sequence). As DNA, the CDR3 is TGTGCCAGCAGCCAAGGAGGAGCTGAAGCTTTCTTT. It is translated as CASSQGGAEAFF.

The CDR3 coding sequence is TGTGCCAGCAGCCCTAGCGGGGGGGGATACAATGAGCAGTTCTTC. This encodes CASSPSGGGYNEQFF. The chain links TRBV3-1 (or the pseudogene TRBV3-2) to TRBJ2-1, with 12 bases identical to TRBD2. The CDR3 is made up of 15 amino acids. Germline values: CDR1 LGHDT, CDR2 YNNKEL (reference sequence). Trimming took 4 bases from V and 4 from J; bases not matched to a gene: 2.

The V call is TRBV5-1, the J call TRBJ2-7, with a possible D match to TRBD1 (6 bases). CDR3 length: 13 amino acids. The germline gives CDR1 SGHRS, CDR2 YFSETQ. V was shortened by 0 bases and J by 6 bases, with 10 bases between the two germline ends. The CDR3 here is CASSLEQGGEQYF. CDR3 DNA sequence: TGCGCCAGCAGCTTGGAACAAGGGGGCGAGCAGTACTTC.

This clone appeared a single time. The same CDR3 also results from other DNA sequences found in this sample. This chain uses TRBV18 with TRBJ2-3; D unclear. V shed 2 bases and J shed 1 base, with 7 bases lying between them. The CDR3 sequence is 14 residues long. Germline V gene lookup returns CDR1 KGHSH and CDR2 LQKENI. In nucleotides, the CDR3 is TGTGCCAGCTCACCAGCCACGCGCACAGATACGCAGTATTTT. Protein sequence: CASSPATRTDTQYF.

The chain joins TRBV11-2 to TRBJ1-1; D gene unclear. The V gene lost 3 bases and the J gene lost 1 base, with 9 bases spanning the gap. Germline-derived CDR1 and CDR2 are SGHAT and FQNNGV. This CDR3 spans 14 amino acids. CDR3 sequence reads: CASSFGSANTEAFF. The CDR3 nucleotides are TGTGCCAGCAGCTTTGGCTCTGCGAACACTGAAGCTTTCTTT.

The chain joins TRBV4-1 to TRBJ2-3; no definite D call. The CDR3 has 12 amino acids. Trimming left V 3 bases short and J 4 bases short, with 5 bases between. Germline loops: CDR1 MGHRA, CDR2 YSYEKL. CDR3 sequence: CASSHLSDTQYF. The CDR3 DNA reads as TGCGCCAGCAGCCACCTTTCAGATACGCAGTATTTT.

DNA for the CDR3: TGTGCCAGCAGCCCACGGACAGGGGAGCAGTTCTTC. The encoded protein is CASSPRTGEQFF. The chain links TRBV11-2 to TRBJ2-1; 8 nucleotides match TRBD1. V lost 5 bases to trimming and J lost 10 bases; unmatched junction nucleotides: 4. The length of the CDR3 is 12 residues. The V gene's germline CDR1 is SGHAT and CDR2 FQNNGV. Looking up the rest from reference TRBV11-2 and TRBJ2-1 gives the full variable domain: EAGVAQSPRYKIIEKRQSVAFWCNPISGHATLYWYQQILGQGPKLLIQFQNNGVVDDSQLPKDRFSAERLKGVDSTLKIQPAKLEDSAVYLCASSPRTGEQFFGPGTRLTVL.

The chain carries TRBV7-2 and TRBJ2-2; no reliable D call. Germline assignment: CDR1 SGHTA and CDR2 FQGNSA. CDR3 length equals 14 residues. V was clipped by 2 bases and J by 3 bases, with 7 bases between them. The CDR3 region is CASSLWADTGELFF. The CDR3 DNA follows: TGTGCCAGCAGCTTATGGGCGGACACCGGGGAGCTGTTTTTT.

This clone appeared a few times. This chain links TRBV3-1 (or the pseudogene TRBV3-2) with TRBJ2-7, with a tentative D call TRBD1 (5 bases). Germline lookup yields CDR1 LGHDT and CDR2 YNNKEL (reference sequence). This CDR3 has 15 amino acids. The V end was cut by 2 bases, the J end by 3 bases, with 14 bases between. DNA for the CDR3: TGTGCCAGCAGCCAAACGGCAGGGCGAATCTACGAGCAGTACTTC. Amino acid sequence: CASSQTAGRIYEQYF.

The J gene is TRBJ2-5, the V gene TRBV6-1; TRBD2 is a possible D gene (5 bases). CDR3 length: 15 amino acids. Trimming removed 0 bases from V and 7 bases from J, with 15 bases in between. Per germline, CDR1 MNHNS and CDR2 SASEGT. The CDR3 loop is CASSEAGSPSGTQYF. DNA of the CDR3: TGTGCCAGCAGTGAAGCAGGGAGCCCCTCGGGGACCCAGTACTTC.

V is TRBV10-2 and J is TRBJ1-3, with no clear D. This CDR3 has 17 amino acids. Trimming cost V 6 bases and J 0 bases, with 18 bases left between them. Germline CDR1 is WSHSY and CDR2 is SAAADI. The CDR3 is CASSLAYGLSSGNTIYF. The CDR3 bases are TGCGCCAGCAGCCTGGCCTATGGGTTAAGCTCTGGAAACACCATATATTTT.

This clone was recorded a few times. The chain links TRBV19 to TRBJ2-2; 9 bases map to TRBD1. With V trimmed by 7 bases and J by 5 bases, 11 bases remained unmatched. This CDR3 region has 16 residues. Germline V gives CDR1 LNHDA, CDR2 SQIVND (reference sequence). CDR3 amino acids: CASTPFGTGRTGELFF. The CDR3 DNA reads TGTGCCAGTACCCCTTTCGGGACAGGGAGGACCGGGGAGCTGTTTTTT.

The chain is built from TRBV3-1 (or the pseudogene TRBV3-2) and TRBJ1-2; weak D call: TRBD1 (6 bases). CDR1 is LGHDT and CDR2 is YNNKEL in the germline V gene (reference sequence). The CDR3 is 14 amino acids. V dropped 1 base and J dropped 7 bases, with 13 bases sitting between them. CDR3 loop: CASSQVNRVGGYTF. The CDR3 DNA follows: TGTGCCAGCAGCCAAGTTAACAGGGTCGGTGGCTACACCTTC.

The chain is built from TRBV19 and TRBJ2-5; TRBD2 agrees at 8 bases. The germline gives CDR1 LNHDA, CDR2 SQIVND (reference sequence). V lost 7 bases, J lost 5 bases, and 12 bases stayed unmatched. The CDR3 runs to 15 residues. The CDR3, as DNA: TGTGCCAGTACCTCCATCGGGTTAGCGGGGGAGACCCAGTACTTC. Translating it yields CASTSIGLAGETQYF.

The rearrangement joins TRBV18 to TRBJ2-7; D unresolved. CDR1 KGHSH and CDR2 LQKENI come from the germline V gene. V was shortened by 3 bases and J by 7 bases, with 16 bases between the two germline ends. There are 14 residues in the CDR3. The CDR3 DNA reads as TGTGCCAGCTCACCCGGAAATCCCCCTAGGGAGCAGTACTTC. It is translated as CASSPGNPPREQYF. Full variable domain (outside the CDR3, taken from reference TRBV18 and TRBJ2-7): NAGVMQNPRHLVRRRGQEARLRCSPMKGHSHVYWYRQLPEEGLKFMVYLQKENIIDESGMPKERFSAEFPKEGPSILRIQQVVRGDSAAYFCASSPGNPPREQYFGPGTRLTVT.

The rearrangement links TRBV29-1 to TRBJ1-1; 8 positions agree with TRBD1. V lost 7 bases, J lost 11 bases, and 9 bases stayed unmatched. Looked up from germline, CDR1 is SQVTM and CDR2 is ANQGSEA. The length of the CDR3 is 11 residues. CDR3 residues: CSATGGSYAFF. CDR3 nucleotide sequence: TGCAGCGCTACAGGGGGATCCTACGCTTTCTTT.

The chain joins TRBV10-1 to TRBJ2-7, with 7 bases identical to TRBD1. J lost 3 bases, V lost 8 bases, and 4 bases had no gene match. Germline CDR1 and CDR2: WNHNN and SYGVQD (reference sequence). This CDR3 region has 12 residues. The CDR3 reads CASGDRVYEQYF. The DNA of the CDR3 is TGCGCCAGCGGAGACAGGGTCTACGAGCAGTACTTC.

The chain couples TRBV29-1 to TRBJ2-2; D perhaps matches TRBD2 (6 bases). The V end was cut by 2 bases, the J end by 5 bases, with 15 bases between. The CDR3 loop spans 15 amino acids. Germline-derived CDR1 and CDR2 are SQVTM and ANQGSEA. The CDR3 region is CSVELMTAGTGELFF. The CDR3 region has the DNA TGCAGCGTTGAATTGATGACCGCGGGGACCGGGGAGCTGTTTTTT.

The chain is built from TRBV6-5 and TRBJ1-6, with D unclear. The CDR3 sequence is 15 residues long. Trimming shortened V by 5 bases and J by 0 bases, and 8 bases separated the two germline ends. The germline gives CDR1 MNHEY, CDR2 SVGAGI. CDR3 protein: CASSSWSSYNSPLHF. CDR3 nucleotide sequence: TGTGCCAGCAGTAGCTGGAGCTCCTATAATTCACCCCTCCACTTT.

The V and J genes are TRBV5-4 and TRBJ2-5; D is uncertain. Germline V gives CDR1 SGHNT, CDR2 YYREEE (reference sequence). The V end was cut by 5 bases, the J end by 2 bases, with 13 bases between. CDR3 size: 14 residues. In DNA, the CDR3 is TGTGCCAGCAGTTCTCCGGGCCCACAAGAGACCCAGTACTTC. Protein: CASSSPGPQETQYF.

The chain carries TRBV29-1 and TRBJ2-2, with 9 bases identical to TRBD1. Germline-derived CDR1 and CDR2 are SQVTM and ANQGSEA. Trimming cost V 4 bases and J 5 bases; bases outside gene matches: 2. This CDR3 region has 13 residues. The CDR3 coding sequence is TGCAGCGTTGGGGGGACAGGGACCGGGGAGCTGTTTTTT. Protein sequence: CSVGGTGTGELFF.

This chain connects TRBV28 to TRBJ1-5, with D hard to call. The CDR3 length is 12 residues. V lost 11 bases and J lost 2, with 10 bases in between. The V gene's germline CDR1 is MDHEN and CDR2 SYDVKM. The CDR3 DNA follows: TGTGCCTCAGCAGAAGGCAATCAGCCCCAGCATTTT. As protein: CASAEGNQPQHF.

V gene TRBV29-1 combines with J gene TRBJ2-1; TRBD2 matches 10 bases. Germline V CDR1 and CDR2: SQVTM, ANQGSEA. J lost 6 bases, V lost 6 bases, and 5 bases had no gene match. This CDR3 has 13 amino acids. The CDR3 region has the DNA TGCAGCGTCAAGCGGGAGGGTGGCAATGAGCAGTTCTTC. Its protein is CSVKREGGNEQFF.

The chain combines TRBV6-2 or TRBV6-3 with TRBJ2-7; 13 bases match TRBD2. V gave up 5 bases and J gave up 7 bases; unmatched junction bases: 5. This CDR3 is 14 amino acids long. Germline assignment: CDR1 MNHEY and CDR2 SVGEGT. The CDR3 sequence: CASSRTSGSKEQYF. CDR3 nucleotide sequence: TGTGCCAGCAGTAGGACTAGCGGGAGTAAAGAGCAGTACTTC.

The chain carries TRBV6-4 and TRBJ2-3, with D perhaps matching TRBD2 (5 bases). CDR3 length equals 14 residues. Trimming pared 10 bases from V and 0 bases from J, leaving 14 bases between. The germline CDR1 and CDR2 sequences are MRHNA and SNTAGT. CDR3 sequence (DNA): TGTGCCACCCGCCGGGAATATAGCACAGATACGCAGTATTTT. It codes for CATRREYSTDTQYF.